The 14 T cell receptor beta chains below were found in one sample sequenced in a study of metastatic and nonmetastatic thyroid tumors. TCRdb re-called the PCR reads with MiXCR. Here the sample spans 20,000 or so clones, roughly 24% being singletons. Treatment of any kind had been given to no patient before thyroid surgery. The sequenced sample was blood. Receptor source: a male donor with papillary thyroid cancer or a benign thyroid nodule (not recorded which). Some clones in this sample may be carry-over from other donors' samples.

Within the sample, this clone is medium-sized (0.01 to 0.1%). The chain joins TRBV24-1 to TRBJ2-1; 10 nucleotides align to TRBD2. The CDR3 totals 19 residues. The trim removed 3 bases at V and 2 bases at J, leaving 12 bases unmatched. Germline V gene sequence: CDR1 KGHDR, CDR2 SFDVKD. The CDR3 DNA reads TGTGCCACCAGTGATACCGGACTAGCGGAGGTGGGAGCCTACAATGAGCAGTTCTTC. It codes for CATSDTGLAEVGAYNEQFF.

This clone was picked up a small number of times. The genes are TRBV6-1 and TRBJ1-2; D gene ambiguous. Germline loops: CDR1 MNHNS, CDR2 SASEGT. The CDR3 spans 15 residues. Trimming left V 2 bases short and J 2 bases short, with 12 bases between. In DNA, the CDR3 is TGTGCCAGCAGTGAAAGACCCACAGAAAACTATGGCTACACCTTC. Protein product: CASSERPTENYGYTF.

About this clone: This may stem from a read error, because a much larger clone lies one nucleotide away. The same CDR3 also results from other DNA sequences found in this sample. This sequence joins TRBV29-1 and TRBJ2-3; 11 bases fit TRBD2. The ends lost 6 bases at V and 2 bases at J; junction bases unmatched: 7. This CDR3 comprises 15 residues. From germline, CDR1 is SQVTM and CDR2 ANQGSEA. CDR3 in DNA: TGCAGCGTGGGTGTGACTAGCGGGACCACAGATACGCAGTATTTT. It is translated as CSVGVTSGTTDTQYF.

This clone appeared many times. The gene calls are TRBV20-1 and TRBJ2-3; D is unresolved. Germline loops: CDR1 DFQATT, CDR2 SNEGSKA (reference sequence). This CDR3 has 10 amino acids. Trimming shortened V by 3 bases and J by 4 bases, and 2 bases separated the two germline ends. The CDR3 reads CSARADTQYF. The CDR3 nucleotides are TGCAGTGCTAGGGCAGATACGCAGTATTTT.

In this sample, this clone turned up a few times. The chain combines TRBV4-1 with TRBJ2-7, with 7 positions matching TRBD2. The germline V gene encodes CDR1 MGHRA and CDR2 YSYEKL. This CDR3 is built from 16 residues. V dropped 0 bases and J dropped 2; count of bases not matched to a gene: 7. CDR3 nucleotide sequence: TGCGCCAGCAGCCAAGACGGCGGGAGAACCCCCTACGAGCAGTACTTC. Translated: CASSQDGGRTPYEQYF.

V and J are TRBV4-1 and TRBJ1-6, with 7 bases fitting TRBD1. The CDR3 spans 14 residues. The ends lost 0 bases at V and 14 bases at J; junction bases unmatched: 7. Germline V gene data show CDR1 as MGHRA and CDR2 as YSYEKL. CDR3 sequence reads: CASSQDRGMGTLHF. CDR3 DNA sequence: TGCGCCAGCAGCCAAGACAGGGGGATGGGGACCCTCCACTTT.

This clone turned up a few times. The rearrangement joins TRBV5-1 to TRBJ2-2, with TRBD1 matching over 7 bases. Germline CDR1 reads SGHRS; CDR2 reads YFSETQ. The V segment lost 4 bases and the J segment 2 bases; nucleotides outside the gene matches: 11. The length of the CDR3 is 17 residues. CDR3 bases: TGCGCCAGCAGCCTACAACCGGGACAGATAAACACCGGGGAGCTGTTTTTT. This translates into CASSLQPGQINTGELFF. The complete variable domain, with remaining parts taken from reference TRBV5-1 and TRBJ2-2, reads KAGVTQTPRYLIKTRGQQVTLSCSPISGHRSVSWYQQTPGQGLQFLFEYFSETQRNKGNFPGRFSGRQFSNSRSEMNVSTLELGDSALYLCASSLQPGQINTGELFFGEGSRLTVL.

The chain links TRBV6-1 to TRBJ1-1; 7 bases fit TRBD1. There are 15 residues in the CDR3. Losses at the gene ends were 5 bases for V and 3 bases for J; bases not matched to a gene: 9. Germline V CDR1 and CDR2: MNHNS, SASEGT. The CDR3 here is CASSSMTGRHTEAFF. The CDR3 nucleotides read TGTGCCAGCAGTTCCATGACAGGGAGGCACACTGAAGCTTTCTTT.

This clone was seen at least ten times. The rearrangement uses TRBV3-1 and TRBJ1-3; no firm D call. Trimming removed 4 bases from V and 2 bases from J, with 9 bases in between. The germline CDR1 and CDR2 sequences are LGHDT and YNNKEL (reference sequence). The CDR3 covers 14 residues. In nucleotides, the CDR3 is TGTGCCAGCAGCCCAACGTTCGCTGGAAACACCATATATTTT. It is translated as CASSPTFAGNTIYF.

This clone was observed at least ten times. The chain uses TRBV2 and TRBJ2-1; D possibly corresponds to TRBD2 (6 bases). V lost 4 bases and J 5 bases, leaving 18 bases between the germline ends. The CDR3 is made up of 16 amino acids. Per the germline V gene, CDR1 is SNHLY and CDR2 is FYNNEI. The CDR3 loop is CASSARPSAPNNEQFF. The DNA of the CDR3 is TGTGCCAGCAGTGCCCGTCCTAGCGCACCGAACAATGAGCAGTTCTTC.

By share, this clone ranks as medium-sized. CDR3 amino acids: CASSDSAKSEQFF. For the CDR3, the DNA is TGTGCCAGCAGTGACTCGGCGAAATCTGAGCAGTTCTTC. J is TRBJ2-1 and V is TRBV6-4, with D hard to call. Germline assignment: CDR1 MRHNA and CDR2 SNTAGT. CDR3 length: 13 amino acids. V was shortened by 0 bases and J by 9 bases, with 9 bases between the two germline ends.

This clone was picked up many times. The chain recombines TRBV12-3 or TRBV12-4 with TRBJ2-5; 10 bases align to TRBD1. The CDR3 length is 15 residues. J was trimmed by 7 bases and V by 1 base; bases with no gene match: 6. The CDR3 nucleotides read TGTGCCAGCAGTTTAGTACGACAGGGGGCGTTGACCCAGTACTTC. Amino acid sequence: CASSLVRQGALTQYF.

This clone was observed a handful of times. CDR3 region: CASSYIGARFSYEQYF. The DNA for the CDR3 is TGTGCCAGCAGTTACATAGGGGCGCGGTTCTCCTACGAGCAGTACTTC. V gene TRBV6-5 combines with J gene TRBJ2-7, with a weak D call TRBD1 (5 bases). CDR1 MNHEY and CDR2 SVGAGI come from the germline V gene. The V end lost 2 bases, the J end lost 0 bases, and 14 bases lay between the germline ends. The CDR3 runs 16 residues.

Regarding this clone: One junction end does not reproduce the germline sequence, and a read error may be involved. This CDR3 is CASTPDINTGDLFF. The CDR3, as DNA: TGTGCCAGCACACCGGACATTAACACCGGGGATCTGTTTTTT. This rearrangement joins TRBV6-2 or TRBV6-3 to TRBJ2-2; D tentatively reads TRBD1 or TRBD2 (5 bases each). This CDR3 region has 14 residues. Germline CDR1 MNHEY, CDR2 SVGEGT.